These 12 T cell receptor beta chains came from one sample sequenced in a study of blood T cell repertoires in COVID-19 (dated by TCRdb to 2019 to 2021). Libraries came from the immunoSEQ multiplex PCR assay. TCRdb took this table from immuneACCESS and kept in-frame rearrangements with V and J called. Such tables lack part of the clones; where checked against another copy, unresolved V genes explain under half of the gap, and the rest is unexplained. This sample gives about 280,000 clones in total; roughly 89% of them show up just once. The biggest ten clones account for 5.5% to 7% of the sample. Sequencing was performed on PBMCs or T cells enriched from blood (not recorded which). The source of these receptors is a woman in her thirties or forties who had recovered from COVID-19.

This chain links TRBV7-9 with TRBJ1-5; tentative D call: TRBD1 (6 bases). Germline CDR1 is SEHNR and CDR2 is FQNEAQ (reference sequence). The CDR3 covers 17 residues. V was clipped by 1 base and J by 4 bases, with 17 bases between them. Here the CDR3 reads CASSLEAGRGPNQPQHF. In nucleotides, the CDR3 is TGTGCCAGCAGCTTAGAGGCGGGCAGGGGCCCAAATCAGCCCCAGCATTTT.

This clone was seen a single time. CDR3 nucleotide sequence: TGTGCCAGCAGTGACCCCAGACAGGGTCACTACGAGCAGTACTTC. This codes for CASSDPRQGHYEQYF. The gene calls are TRBV6-1 and TRBJ2-7; TRBD1 matches at 7 bases. V lost 3 bases, J lost 3 bases, and 8 bases stayed unmatched. The germline CDR1 and CDR2 sequences are MNHNS and SASEGT. The CDR3 extends over 15 amino acids.

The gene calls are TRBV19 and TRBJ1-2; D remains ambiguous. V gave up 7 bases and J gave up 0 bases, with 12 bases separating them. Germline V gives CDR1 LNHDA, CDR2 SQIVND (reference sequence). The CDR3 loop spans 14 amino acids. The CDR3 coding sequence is TGTGCCAGTAACCCAGAGCTAGCTAACTATGGCTACACCTTC. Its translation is CASNPELANYGYTF.

In nucleotides, the CDR3 is TGCGCCAGCAGTAGCGGGACTGAGGGGAATGAGCAGTTCTTC. Residues: CASSSGTEGNEQFF. The chain carries TRBV10-1 and TRBJ2-1; 7 nucleotides line up with TRBD2. The CDR3 has 14 residues. CDR1 and CDR2 from the germline V gene are WNHNN and SYGVQD (reference sequence). V lost 5 bases and J lost 7; bases outside the gene matches: 8.

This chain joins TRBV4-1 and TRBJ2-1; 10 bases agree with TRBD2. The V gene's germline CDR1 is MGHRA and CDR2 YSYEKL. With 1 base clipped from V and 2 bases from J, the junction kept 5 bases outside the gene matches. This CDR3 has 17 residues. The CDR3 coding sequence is TGCGCCAGCAGCCAAGTTTTAGCGGGAGGCCCCTACAATGAGCAGTTCTTC. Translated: CASSQVLAGGPYNEQFF.

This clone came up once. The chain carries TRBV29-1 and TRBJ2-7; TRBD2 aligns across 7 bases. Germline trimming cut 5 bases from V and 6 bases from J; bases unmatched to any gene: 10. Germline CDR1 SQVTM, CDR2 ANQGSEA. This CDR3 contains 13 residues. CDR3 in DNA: TGCAGCGTTTGGGTTTATGGGGGGGGCGAGCAGTACTTC. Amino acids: CSVWVYGGGEQYF.

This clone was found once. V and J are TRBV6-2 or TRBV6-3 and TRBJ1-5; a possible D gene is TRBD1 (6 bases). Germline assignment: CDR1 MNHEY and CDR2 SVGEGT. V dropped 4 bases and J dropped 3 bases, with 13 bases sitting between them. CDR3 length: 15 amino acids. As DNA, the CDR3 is TGTGCCAGCAGTTCCCCGGGACACCTCAATCAGCCCCAGCATTTT. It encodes CASSSPGHLNQPQHF.

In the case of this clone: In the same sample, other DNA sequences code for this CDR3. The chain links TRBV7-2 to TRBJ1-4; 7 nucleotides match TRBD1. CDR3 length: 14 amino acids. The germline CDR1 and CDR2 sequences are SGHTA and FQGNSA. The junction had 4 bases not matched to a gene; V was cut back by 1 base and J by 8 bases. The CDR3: CASSLGTGGEKLFF. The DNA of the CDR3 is TGTGCCAGCAGCTTAGGGACAGGTGGCGAAAAACTGTTTTTT.

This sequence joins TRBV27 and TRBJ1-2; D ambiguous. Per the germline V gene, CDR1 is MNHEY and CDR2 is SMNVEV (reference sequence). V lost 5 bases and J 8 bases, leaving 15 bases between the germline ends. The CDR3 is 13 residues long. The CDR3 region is CASSQTDGSGYTF. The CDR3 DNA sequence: TGTGCCAGCAGTCAAACCGACGGGTCGGGCTACACCTTC.

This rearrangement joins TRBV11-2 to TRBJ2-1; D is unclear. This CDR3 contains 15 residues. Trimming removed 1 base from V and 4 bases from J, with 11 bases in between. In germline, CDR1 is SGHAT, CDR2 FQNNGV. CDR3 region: CASSLGAYRYNEQFF. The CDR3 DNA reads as TGTGCCAGCAGCTTAGGGGCTTATCGGTACAATGAGCAGTTCTTC.

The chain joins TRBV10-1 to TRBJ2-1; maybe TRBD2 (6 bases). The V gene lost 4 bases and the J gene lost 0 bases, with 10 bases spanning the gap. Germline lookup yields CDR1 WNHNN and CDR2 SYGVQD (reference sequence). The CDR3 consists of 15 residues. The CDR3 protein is CASSAGGNSYNEQFF. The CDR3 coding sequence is TGCGCCAGCAGTGCCGGCGGGAACTCCTACAATGAGCAGTTCTTC.

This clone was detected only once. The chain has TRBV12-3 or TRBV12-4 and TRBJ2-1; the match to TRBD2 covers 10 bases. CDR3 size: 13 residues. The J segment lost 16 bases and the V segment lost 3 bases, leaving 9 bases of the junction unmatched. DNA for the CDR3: TGTGCCAGCAGTTTGCGATTAGCGGGAGGATTTTTCTTC. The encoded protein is CASSLRLAGGFFF.